A single sample is the source of the 10 T cell receptor beta chains below, sequenced in a study of beta chain features in type 1 diabetes. The antigens of these receptors remain unknown. The isolated RNA, all of it, was reverse transcribed, so expressed TCRB transcripts were what got sequenced. Assay used: immunoSEQ multiplex PCR; TCRdb lists only in-frame clones, some missing. The sample has roughly 150,000 clones, over 55% seen once. Study conclusions and caveats: Patients with Type 1 diabetes showed moderately but significantly shorter TCRB CDR3s in all four CD4+ subsets.

Sequenced: naive CD4+ T cells from blood. These receptors came from a man aged 25 to 40 with type 1 diabetes.

The rearrangement joins TRBV4-3 to TRBJ2-3, with a weak D call TRBD2 (5 bases). The CDR3 is 16 residues long. CDR1 LGHNA and CDR2 YSLEER come from the germline V gene. The V gene lost 1 base and the J gene lost 1 base, with 12 bases spanning the gap. The CDR3 DNA sequence: TGCGCCAGCAGCCAAGTAACGCTACTAGGCACAGATACGCAGTATTTT. Amino acids: CASSQVTLLGTDTQYF.

This clone was picked up a small number of times. The V call is TRBV28, the J call TRBJ2-1; D is possibly TRBD1 or TRBD2 (5 bases each). CDR1 and CDR2 (germline): MDHEN, SYDVKM. Trimming cost V 6 bases and J 8 bases, with 11 bases left between them. CDR3 length: 12 residues. The CDR3 reads CASSPGQDEQFF. The DNA for the CDR3 is TGTGCCAGCAGCCCGGGGCAGGATGAGCAGTTCTTC.

This chain joins TRBV4-3 and TRBJ1-6; the D gene is possibly TRBD1 (6 bases). Trimming took 0 bases from V and 7 from J, leaving 22 bases between them. The CDR3 runs 19 residues. In germline, CDR1 is LGHNA, CDR2 YSLEER. In DNA form, the CDR3 reads TGCGCCAGCAGCCAAGATCCGCTGAGAACGGGGAGGGGGAATTCACCCCTCCACTTT. Translation gives CASSQDPLRTGRGNSPLHF.

The chain carries TRBV4-3 and TRBJ2-3; tentatively, D is TRBD1 (6 bases). CDR1 is LGHNA, CDR2 YSLEER, per germline. The CDR3 is 13 residues long. Trimming shortened V by 3 bases and J by 5 bases, and 9 bases separated the two germline ends. CDR3 bases: TGCGCCAGCAGCCATGACAGGAGAGATACGCAGTATTTT. This sequence encodes CASSHDRRDTQYF.

This chain links TRBV2 with TRBJ2-1, with TRBD1 as a possible D gene (5 bases). Germline loops: CDR1 SNHLY, CDR2 FYNNEI. This CDR3 is 15 amino acids long. Trimming removed 2 bases from V and 1 base from J, with 9 bases in between. CDR3 DNA sequence: TGTGCCAGCAGTGAAAGGGGTAATTCCTACAATGAGCAGTTCTTC. Translating gives CASSERGNSYNEQFF.

The chain combines TRBV7-2 with TRBJ1-6; D uncertain. This CDR3 has 13 residues. CDR1 and CDR2 (germline): SGHTA, FQGNSA. V lost 2 bases to trimming and J lost 8 bases, with 7 bases between them. CDR3 protein: CASSLRRDSPLHF. The CDR3 DNA follows: TGTGCCAGCAGCTTACGGCGGGATTCACCCCTCCACTTT.

This rearrangement joins TRBV29-1 to TRBJ1-2; TRBD1 is a possible D gene (5 bases). Deletions cut 2 bases from V and 4 bases from J, with 14 bases between. This CDR3 contains 14 residues. Per the germline V gene, CDR1 is SQVTM and CDR2 is ANQGSEA. The CDR3 DNA follows: TGCAGCGTTGAAAGGGATCAGGGAGGCTATGGCTACACCTTC. Its translation: CSVERDQGGYGYTF.

The gene calls are TRBV5-4 and TRBJ2-6; the match to TRBD1 covers 7 bases. The germline gives CDR1 SGHNT, CDR2 YYREEE (reference sequence). The CDR3 consists of 17 residues. Trimming removed 4 bases from V and 0 bases from J; junction bases left unmatched: 7. This CDR3 reads CASSTGQAYSGANVLTF. The CDR3, as DNA: TGTGCCAGCAGCACAGGACAGGCGTACTCTGGGGCCAACGTCCTGACTTTC.

This clone was seen a handful of times. The chain links TRBV5-6 to TRBJ2-5, with D perhaps TRBD2 (6 bases). The germline CDR1 and CDR2 sequences are SGHDT and YYEEEE. The CDR3 length is 14 residues. The V end was cut by 1 base, the J end by 5 bases, with 12 bases between. The CDR3 DNA reads as TGTGCCAGCAGCTTGATTTCTAGCGAGGAGACCCAGTACTTC. Translation gives CASSLISSEETQYF.

The chain joins TRBV7-9 to TRBJ2-1; 7 positions agree with TRBD1. From germline, CDR1 is SEHNR and CDR2 FQNEAQ (reference sequence). Unmatched junction bases numbered 6, after V lost 10 bases and J lost 0 bases. The CDR3 spans 14 residues. CDR3 nucleotide sequence: TGTGCCATCCACCGGGACAGCTCCTACAATGAGCAGTTCTTC. Translating gives CAIHRDSSYNEQFF.